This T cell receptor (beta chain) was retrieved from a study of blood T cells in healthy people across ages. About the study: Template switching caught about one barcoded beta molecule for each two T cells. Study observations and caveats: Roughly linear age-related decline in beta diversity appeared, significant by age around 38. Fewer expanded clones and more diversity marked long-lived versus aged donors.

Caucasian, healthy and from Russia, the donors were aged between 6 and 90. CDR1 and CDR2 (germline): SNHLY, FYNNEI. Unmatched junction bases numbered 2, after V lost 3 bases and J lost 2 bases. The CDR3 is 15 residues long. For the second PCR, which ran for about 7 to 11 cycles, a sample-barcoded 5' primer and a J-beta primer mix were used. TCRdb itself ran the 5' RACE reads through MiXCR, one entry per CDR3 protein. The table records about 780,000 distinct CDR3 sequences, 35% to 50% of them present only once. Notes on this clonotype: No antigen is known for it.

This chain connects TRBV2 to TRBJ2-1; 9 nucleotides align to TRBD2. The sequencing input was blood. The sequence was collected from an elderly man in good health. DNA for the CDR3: TGTGCCAGCAGTGAGTGGACTAGCGCCTACAATGAGCAGTTCTTC. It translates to CASSEWTSAYNEQFF.